One T cell receptor beta chain is described in this entry. Germline assignment: CDR1 SEHNR and CDR2 FQNEAQ (reference sequence). Unmatched junction bases numbered 9, after V lost 4 bases and J lost 5 bases. The CDR3 is 17 residues long. This sample was taken from a study of OX40 agonist ivuxolimab in advanced cancers. Study at large: Ivuxolimab is a fully human IgG2 antibody that activates OX40 (CD134).

The table came from immunoSEQ multiplex PCR; TCRdb's copy has only in-frame clones and leaves some out. The sample gives tens of thousands of clones, about 78% of which show up once; 21% is in the top ten. The source is an adult with an advanced solid tumor such as melanoma, head and neck, liver or kidney cancer. The chain uses TRBV7-9 and TRBJ2-1; 12 bases are shared with TRBD2. The material sequenced was CD4+ or CD8+ T cells sorted from blood, taken in a trial of the OX40 agonist ivuxolimab. In nucleotides, the CDR3 is TGTGCCAGCAGCTCCCTTTTACTAGCGGGAGGCGACAATGAGCAGTTCTTC. Amino acid sequence: CASSSLLLAGGDNEQFF.